These 2 T cell receptor beta chains came from one sample sequenced in a study of identifying expanded T cells in peripheral blood. Using immunoSEQ multiplex PCR, the repertoire was profiled, and TCRdb retains in-frame clones only, with some absent. This sample has around 120,000 clones, with roughly 89% found just once. Sequencing input: blood. The receptor set was obtained from a person between 18 and 75 years old in good health.

J is TRBJ2-7 and V is TRBV5-1; maybe TRBD2 (5 bases). The germline V gene has CDR1 SGHRS and CDR2 YFSETQ. CDR3 size: 16 residues. V gave up 3 bases and J gave up 0 bases, with 16 bases separating them. The DNA for the CDR3 is TGCGCCAGCAGCTCCATTCCGGGTGGGAGCTCCTACGAGCAGTACTTC. As protein: CASSSIPGGSSYEQYF. The full variable domain, its missing parts supplied by reference TRBV5-1 and TRBJ2-7, is KAGVTQTPRYLIKTRGQQVTLSCSPISGHRSVSWYQQTPGQGLQFLFEYFSETQRNKGNFPGRFSGRQFSNSRSEMNVSTLELGDSALYLCASSSIPGGSSYEQYFGPGTRLTVT.

The chain uses TRBV7-9 and TRBJ1-2; TRBD1 might be the D (6 bases). The length of the CDR3 is 14 residues. Germline CDR1 reads SEHNR; CDR2 reads FQNEAQ (reference sequence). The germline V and J ends were trimmed by 3 bases and 8 bases, with 16 bases remaining between them. CDR3 nucleotides: TGTGCCAGCAGCTTTATTGACAGGACTACAGGCTACACCTTC. Protein product: CASSFIDRTTGYTF. Based on the CDR3 plus reference TRBV7-9 and TRBJ1-2, the full variable domain is DTGVSQNPRHKITKRGQNVTFRCDPISEHNRLYWYRQTLGQGPEFLTYFQNEAQLEKSRLLSDRFSAERPKGSFSTLEIQRTEQGDSAMYLCASSFIDRTTGYTFGSGTRLTVV.